The 26 T cell receptor beta chains below were found in one sample sequenced in a study of blood T cell repertoires in COVID-19. Libraries were prepared by immunoSEQ multiplex PCR; TCRdb keeps only in-frame clonotypes and omits some of them. This sample carries a few hundred thousand clones, 80% to 90% of them seen once, and the ten largest clones take 0.65% to 1%. The sequenced material came from peripheral blood. These receptors were taken from a man younger than 35 with COVID-19, enrolled during active disease.

The rearrangement uses TRBV28 and TRBJ2-3; 14 nucleotides align to TRBD2. CDR3 length: 17 residues. Germline V gene data show CDR1 as MDHEN and CDR2 as SYDVKM. The V and J ends lost 6 bases and 9 bases, in that order; junction bases with no gene match: 14. Here the CDR3 reads CASSHNPGLAGAFTQYF. The CDR3 DNA reads TGTGCCAGCAGCCATAATCCGGGACTAGCGGGGGCTTTCACGCAGTATTTT.

The chain combines TRBV27 with TRBJ2-7, with 8 bases identical to TRBD1. V lost 6 bases and J lost 0; bases outside the gene matches: 4. Germline-derived CDR1 and CDR2 are MNHEY and SMNVEV (reference sequence). This CDR3 has 14 amino acids. The DNA of the CDR3 is TGTGCCAGCAGCCCGACAGGGGTCTCCTACGAGCAGTACTTC. It codes for CASSPTGVSYEQYF.

This chain connects TRBV12-3 or TRBV12-4 to TRBJ1-1, with D uncertain. V was pared by 6 bases and J by 7 bases, with 15 bases between. There are 13 residues in the CDR3. This chain's CDR3 is CASSATQPFEAFF. DNA for the CDR3: TGTGCCAGCAGCGCTACCCAACCTTTTGAAGCTTTCTTT.

This clone was counted a single time. CDR3 region: CASSGHRDRIDNEQFF. The CDR3 bases are TGTGCCAGCAGTGGACACCGGGACAGGATCGACAATGAGCAGTTCTTC. The chain links TRBV6-1 to TRBJ2-1; 8 bases align to TRBD1. Germline lookup yields CDR1 MNHNS and CDR2 SASEGT. CDR3 length: 16 residues. The V segment lost 4 bases and the J segment 5 bases; nucleotides outside the gene matches: 10.

V usage is TRBV14 and J usage is TRBJ2-3, with D hard to call. The CDR3 spans 15 residues. Trimming stripped 0 bases from V and 6 bases from J, with 13 bases between. Germline assignment: CDR1 SGHDN and CDR2 FVKESK. CDR3 sequence reads: CASSQDPSRRDTQYF. The CDR3 nucleotides are TGTGCCAGCAGCCAAGATCCTAGTCGTAGGGATACGCAGTATTTT.

The chain links TRBV28 to TRBJ2-1; 9 bases line up with TRBD2. The germline CDR1 and CDR2 sequences are MDHEN and SYDVKM. Trimming at V came to 11 bases and at J to 12 bases, leaving 11 bases not matched to a gene. The CDR3 consists of 12 residues. The chain's CDR3 is CAGSGTSRTQFF. The CDR3 region has the DNA TGTGCCGGATCGGGGACTAGCCGGACGCAGTTCTTC.

CDR3 nucleotide sequence: TGTGCCAGCGCCCGGGGTACGAACTATGGCTACACCTTC. As protein: CASARGTNYGYTF. The genes are TRBV6-5 and TRBJ1-2; no firm D call. CDR1 and CDR2 (germline): MNHEY, SVGAGI. CDR3 size: 13 residues. V was cut by 8 bases and J by 2 bases, with 12 bases left in between.

The J gene is TRBJ2-3, the V gene TRBV7-6; D is unresolved. This CDR3 spans 15 amino acids. The germline V and J ends were trimmed by 4 bases and 0 bases, with 11 bases remaining between them. CDR1 is SGHVS, CDR2 FNYEAQ, per germline. The CDR3 nucleotides are TGTGCCAGCAGCTCCAACAGTCCAAGCACAGATACGCAGTATTTT. It encodes CASSSNSPSTDTQYF.

This clone was found once. The chain is built from TRBV5-1 and TRBJ1-6; unclear D gene. V lost 1 base and J 0 bases, leaving 11 bases between the germline ends. This CDR3 comprises 17 residues. CDR1 is SGHRS, CDR2 YFSETQ, per germline. The CDR3 region is CASSLFSGSSYNSPLHF. The CDR3 DNA follows: TGCGCCAGCAGCTTGTTTAGCGGAAGCTCCTATAATTCACCCCTCCACTTT.

CDR3 region: CASSSSGQGGREQFF. The CDR3 region has the DNA TGCGCCAGCAGCTCTTCGGGACAGGGGGGTCGTGAGCAGTTCTTC. This chain links TRBV5-1 with TRBJ2-1, with TRBD1 matching 11 bases. Germline-derived CDR1 and CDR2 are SGHRS and YFSETQ. The CDR3 contains 15 residues. With 3 bases clipped from V and 9 bases from J, the junction kept 8 bases outside the gene matches. The variable domain in full, completed from reference TRBV5-1 and TRBJ2-1, reads KAGVTQTPRYLIKTRGQQVTLSCSPISGHRSVSWYQQTPGQGLQFLFEYFSETQRNKGNFPGRFSGRQFSNSRSEMNVSTLELGDSALYLCASSSSGQGGREQFFGPGTRLTVL.

J is TRBJ2-7 and V is TRBV6-1, with a possible D match to TRBD2 (7 bases). With 2 bases removed from V and 3 bases from J, the gap between germline ends came to 14 bases. The germline V gene has CDR1 MNHNS and CDR2 SASEGT. The CDR3 has 15 amino acids. CDR3 residues: CASSERGRALYEQYF. Here the CDR3 DNA reads TGTGCCAGCAGTGAAAGGGGGAGGGCCCTCTACGAGCAGTACTTC.

The chain couples TRBV7-2 to TRBJ2-1; TRBD1 agrees at 8 bases. The germline gives CDR1 SGHTA, CDR2 FQGNSA. This CDR3 comprises 15 residues. Trimming took 1 base from V and 7 from J; bases not matched to a gene: 6. The CDR3: CASSLVRTGFNEQFF. The CDR3 DNA follows: TGTGCCAGCAGCTTAGTCCGGACAGGGTTTAATGAGCAGTTCTTC.

The rearrangement links TRBV10-3 to TRBJ1-4; D remains ambiguous. The CDR3 has 13 residues. Trimming removed 6 bases from V and 3 bases from J, with 8 bases in between. Germline loops: CDR1 ENHRY, CDR2 SYGVKD. The CDR3 loop is CAIRRSPNEKLFF. The CDR3 coding sequence is TGTGCCATCAGGCGGAGTCCTAATGAAAAACTGTTTTTT.

The chain couples TRBV9 to TRBJ1-4; D uncertain. CDR1 and CDR2 (germline): SGDLS, YYNGEE. The CDR3 loop spans 14 amino acids. V was cut by 0 bases and J by 8 bases, with 11 bases left in between. The CDR3 loop is CASSVAGIGEKLFF. DNA of the CDR3: TGTGCCAGCAGCGTAGCGGGAATTGGAGAAAAACTGTTTTTT.

This sequence joins TRBV19 and TRBJ2-1; 7 nucleotides line up with TRBD1. The J segment lost 6 bases and the V segment lost 6 bases, leaving 14 bases of the junction unmatched. Germline CDR1 is LNHDA and CDR2 is SQIVND (reference sequence). CDR3 length: 16 amino acids. The CDR3 bases are TGTGCCAGTAGGACGGGGACCAGGGGGATTGGCAATGAGCAGTTCTTC. Amino acid sequence: CASRTGTRGIGNEQFF.

The gene calls are TRBV27 and TRBJ2-1, with 11 bases fitting TRBD2. Germline loops: CDR1 MNHEY, CDR2 SMNVEV (reference sequence). V was pared by 10 bases and J by 0 bases, with 8 bases of the junction left unmatched. The CDR3 is made up of 16 amino acids. The CDR3 DNA follows: TGTGCCACCCGACTAGCGGGGCTTAGCTCCTACAATGAGCAGTTCTTC. Translated: CATRLAGLSSYNEQFF.

This clone was counted a few times. The V call is TRBV7-4, the J call TRBJ2-7; 8 positions match TRBD1. This CDR3 spans 17 amino acids. Germline CDR1 and CDR2: SGHVT and SQSDAQ. J was trimmed by 2 bases and V by 0 bases; bases with no gene match: 9. CDR3: CASSLAPGTGFPYEQYF. CDR3 sequence (DNA): TGTGCCAGCAGCTTAGCTCCGGGGACAGGTTTTCCCTACGAGCAGTACTTC.

The gene calls are TRBV4-1 and TRBJ1-3; a possible D gene is TRBD1 (6 bases). The germline CDR1 and CDR2 sequences are MGHRA and YSYEKL. V was trimmed by 4 bases and J by 0 bases, leaving 10 bases between them. The CDR3 extends over 15 amino acids. The CDR3 DNA follows: TGCGCCAGCAGCCTACGGGACAACTCTGGAAACACCATATATTTT. Translating gives CASSLRDNSGNTIYF.

This chain's CDR3 is CAISEGIPSGTSSYEQYF. The CDR3 DNA reads TGTGCCATCAGTGAGGGGATTCCTAGCGGCACGAGCTCCTACGAGCAGTACTTC. The rearrangement links TRBV10-3 to TRBJ2-7, with TRBD2 identical over 7 bases. Germline CDR1 and CDR2: ENHRY and SYGVKD. V lost 2 bases to trimming and J lost 0 bases; unmatched junction nucleotides: 13. This CDR3 spans 18 amino acids.

This clone has a single count. V and J are TRBV19 and TRBJ1-1, with D possibly being TRBD1 (6 bases). Germline V gene sequence: CDR1 LNHDA, CDR2 SQIVND (reference sequence). Trimming left V 4 bases short and J 1 base short, with 13 bases between. There are 15 residues in the CDR3. The chain's CDR3 is CASSTTGTTNTEAFF. The CDR3 nucleotides are TGTGCCAGTAGTACGACCGGGACAACGAACACTGAAGCTTTCTTT.

The genes are TRBV7-9 and TRBJ2-4; D may be TRBD2 (5 bases). This CDR3 has 15 amino acids. Per germline, CDR1 SEHNR and CDR2 FQNEAQ (reference sequence). V shed 5 bases and J shed 0 bases, with 11 bases lying between them. The DNA for the CDR3 is TGTGCCAGCAGCGACGGACTGAGAGCCAAAAACATTCAGTACTTC. It encodes CASSDGLRAKNIQYF.

The CDR3 DNA follows: TGTGCCAGCAGCCCAGATAGACTAGCGGGAGCGCTTTTATTCTTC. It codes for CASSPDRLAGALLFF. The V call is TRBV3-1 (or the pseudogene TRBV3-2), the J call TRBJ2-1; TRBD2 aligns across 12 bases. V lost 4 bases, J lost 16 bases, and 14 bases stayed unmatched. Germline V lookup: CDR1 LGHDT, CDR2 YNNKEL (reference sequence). The CDR3 spans 15 residues.

This clone showed up just a few times. The chain links TRBV18 to TRBJ2-7, with TRBD1 as a possible D gene (6 bases). V lost 4 bases to trimming and J lost 3 bases, with 13 bases between them. Germline CDR1 KGHSH, CDR2 LQKENI. This CDR3 is 14 amino acids long. CDR3 DNA: TGTGCCAGCTCACTTGCAGCCAGGGGCTACGAGCAGTACTTC. Amino acids: CASSLAARGYEQYF.

The chain links TRBV5-1 to TRBJ2-1; TRBD2 matches at 15 bases. Germline CDR1 and CDR2: SGHRS and YFSETQ. There are 15 residues in the CDR3. The trim removed 7 bases at V and 7 bases at J, leaving 6 bases unmatched. CDR3 nucleotides: TGCGCCAGCTTTCTCGGGACTAGCGGGGGGAATGAGCAGTTCTTC. It specifies CASFLGTSGGNEQFF.

The chain carries TRBV18 and TRBJ2-1; D is perhaps TRBD1 (6 bases). This CDR3 is built from 15 residues. Germline-derived CDR1 and CDR2 are KGHSH and LQKENI. Trimming pared 2 bases from V and 8 bases from J, leaving 16 bases between. CDR3 amino acids: CASSPNREVSDEQFF. The CDR3 DNA reads as TGTGCCAGCTCACCAAACAGGGAAGTGAGCGATGAGCAGTTCTTC. The entire variable domain, with the rest obtained from reference TRBV18 and TRBJ2-1, is as follows: NAGVMQNPRHLVRRRGQEARLRCSPMKGHSHVYWYRQLPEEGLKFMVYLQKENIIDESGMPKERFSAEFPKEGPSILRIQQVVRGDSAAYFCASSPNREVSDEQFFGPGTRLTVL.

A single count supports this clone. The CDR3 DNA is TGTGCCAGCAGTTTATACTCTAGCGGGGGGGCCGGGGAGCTGTTTTTT. Its protein is CASSLYSSGGAGELFF. The chain is built from TRBV27 and TRBJ2-2; 12 bases match TRBD2. V lost 1 base, J lost 6 bases, and 3 bases stayed unmatched. CDR3 length equals 16 residues. The germline CDR1 and CDR2 sequences are MNHEY and SMNVEV (reference sequence).